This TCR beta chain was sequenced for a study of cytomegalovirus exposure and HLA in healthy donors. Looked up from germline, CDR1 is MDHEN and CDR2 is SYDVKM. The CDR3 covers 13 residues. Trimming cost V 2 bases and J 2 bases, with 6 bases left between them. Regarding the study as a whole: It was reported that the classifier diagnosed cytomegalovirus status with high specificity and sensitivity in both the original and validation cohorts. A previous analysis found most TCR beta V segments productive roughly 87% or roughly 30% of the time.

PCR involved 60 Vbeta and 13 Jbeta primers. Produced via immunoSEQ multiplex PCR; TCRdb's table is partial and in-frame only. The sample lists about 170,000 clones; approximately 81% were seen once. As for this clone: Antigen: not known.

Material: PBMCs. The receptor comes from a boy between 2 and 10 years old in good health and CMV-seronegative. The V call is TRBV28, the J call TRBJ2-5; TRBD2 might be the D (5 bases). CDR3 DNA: TGTGCCAGCAGTTTACTAGCACAAGAGACCCAGTACTTC. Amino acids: CASSLLAQETQYF.